Listed below are T cell receptor beta chains from one sample, sequenced in a study of blood T cell repertoires in COVID-19. The repertoire was sequenced with immunoSEQ multiplex PCR; TCRdb's copy has only in-frame clones and lacks some. Here the sample spans 100,000 to 150,000 clones, 75% to 85% being singletons. Sequenced material: peripheral blood. Receptors originate from a woman aged 45 to 65 with acute or convalescent COVID-19. The CDR3 runs from the conserved cysteine through the conserved F or W. D genes are given only for firm matches. Clone size is not always given. Where it is, it says once, few, many or a class for expanded clones.

-	14	TRBJ2-5	-	TRBV4-2	CASSDPGTQETQYF	TGTGCCAGCAGCGATCCCGGGACACAAGAGACCCAGTACTTC
-	13	TRBJ1-1	TRBD1	TRBV5-1	CASSLVLTGEAFF	TGCGCCAGCAGCTTGGTGTTGACAGGGGAAGCTTTCTTT
few	14	TRBJ1-5	TRBD1	TRBV28	CASNRDSGNQPQHF	TGTGCCAGCAACAGGGACAGCGGCAATCAGCCCCAGCATTTT
-	16	TRBJ1-2	TRBD1	TRBV6-5	CASSYSSQGQHPGYTF	TGTGCCAGCAGTTACTCGTCGCAGGGACAGCACCCGGGCTACACCTTC
-	17	TRBJ2-6	-	TRBV3-1/TRBV3-2	CASSPSGWTSGANVLTF	TGTGCCAGCAGCCCAAGCGGCTGGACGTCCGGGGCCAACGTCCTGACTTTC
few	14	TRBJ1-1	TRBD1	TRBV5-8	CASSLGRGRAEAFF	TGTGCCAGCAGCTTGGGAAGGGGGCGGGCTGAAGCTTTCTTT
-	18	TRBJ2-6	-	TRBV9	CASSFTGTRTSGANVLTF	TGTGCCAGCAGCTTTACCGGGACAAGAACTTCTGGGGCCAACGTCCTGACTTTC
-	14	TRBJ2-7	-	TRBV4-2	CASSQDPLTYEQYF	TGTGCCAGCAGCCAAGACCCATTAACATACGAGCAGTACTTC
-	13	TRBJ1-2	-	TRBV28	CASSNLNKYGYTF	TGTGCCAGCAGTAACCTTAACAAATATGGCTACACCTTC
-	15	TRBJ2-7	TRBD1	TRBV7-2	CASSPRTGERYEQYF	TGTGCCAGCAGCCCAAGGACAGGGGAACGGTACGAGCAGTACTTC
-	15	TRBJ1-1	-	TRBV9	CASSRRGTLNTEAFF	TGTGCCAGCAGTCGCCGCGGTACTTTGAACACTGAAGCTTTCTTT
-	18	TRBJ2-2	TRBD2	TRBV5-5	CASSLVPSGGLNTGELFF	TGTGCCAGCAGCTTGGTACCCAGCGGGGGCTTGAACACCGGGGAGCTGTTTTTT
-	12	TRBJ2-7	-	TRBV5-1	CASSLMRGEQYF	TGCGCCAGCAGCTTGATGCGGGGCGAGCAGTACTTC
-	15	TRBJ2-3	-	TRBV25-1	CASSELGSHSDTQYF	TGTGCCAGCAGTGAATTGGGGAGCCACTCAGATACGCAGTATTTT
-	18	TRBJ2-2	TRBD1	TRBV18	CASSPTTPGQGLHGELFF	TGTGCCAGCTCACCAACAACTCCGGGACAGGGGTTGCACGGGGAGCTGTTTTTT
-	14	TRBJ1-1	TRBD1	TRBV6-1	CASSKTGDNTEAFF	TGTGCCAGCAGTAAGACAGGGGACAACACTGAAGCTTTCTTT
-	18	TRBJ1-4	TRBD1	TRBV11-2	CASSLDQGAGTTNEKLFF	TGTGCCAGCAGCTTAGACCAGGGGGCAGGGACAACTAATGAAAAACTGTTTTTT
once	12	TRBJ1-6	TRBD1	TRBV28	CASRQGDSPLHF	TGTGCCAGTCGACAGGGTGATTCACCCCTCCACTTT
-	13	TRBJ2-1	-	TRBV2	CASSIRYYNEQFF	TGTGCCAGCAGTATTCGTTACTACAATGAGCAGTTCTTC
-	15	TRBJ2-4	TRBD2	TRBV6-5	CAIASGGLAKNIQYF	TGTGCCATCGCTAGCGGGGGCCTAGCCAAAAACATTCAGTACTTC
once	11	TRBJ2-1	-	TRBV6-5	CATEFHREQFF	TGTGCCACTGAATTTCACAGGGAGCAGTTCTTC
-	14	TRBJ1-1	TRBD1	TRBV10-1	CASSAGTENTEAFF	TGCGCCAGCAGTGCCGGGACAGAGAACACTGAAGCTTTCTTT
-	15	TRBJ1-2	-	TRBV18	CASSERDTIEWGYTF	TGTGCCAGCTCAGAAAGGGACACGATCGAATGGGGCTACACCTTC
-	14	TRBJ1-1	-	TRBV5-1	CASSLVAGNTEAFF	TGCGCCAGCAGCTTGGTGGCGGGTAACACTGAAGCTTTCTTT
once	15	TRBJ1-2	-	TRBV27	CASSLSRDNNYGYTF	TGTGCCAGCAGTTTATCTAGGGACAATAACTATGGCTACACCTTC
-	14	TRBJ2-2	-	TRBV19	CASSRLGNTGELFF	TGTGCCAGTAGTAGACTAGGGAACACCGGGGAGCTGTTTTTT
once	15	TRBJ1-1	-	TRBV4-1	CASSHQQGVRTEAFF	TGCGCCAGCAGCCACCAACAGGGAGTACGCACTGAAGCTTTCTTT
-	16	TRBJ2-7	-	TRBV7-6	CASSLMSPKSSYEQYF	TGTGCCAGCAGCTTAATGAGCCCAAAGAGCTCCTACGAGCAGTACTTC
-	15	TRBJ1-1	-	TRBV6-5	CASSYAGGLNTEAFF	TGTGCCAGCAGTTATGCGGGGGGGCTGAACACTGAAGCTTTCTTT
-	15	TRBJ2-7	-	TRBV6-1	CASSEGQIPSYEQYF	TGTGCCAGCAGTGAAGGGCAGATTCCTTCCTACGAGCAGTACTTC
few	15	TRBJ2-1	TRBD1	TRBV18	CASSHGQGAYNEQFF	TGTGCCAGCTCCCACGGACAGGGAGCCTACAATGAGCAGTTCTTC
once	18	TRBJ2-5	TRBD2	TRBV7-9	CATRGLAGVMRSLGTQYF	TGTGCCACCAGAGGACTAGCGGGAGTCATGAGGAGTCTGGGGACCCAGTACTTC
-	15	TRBJ1-6	-	TRBV5-8	CASSLGPGSYSPLHF	TGTGCCAGCAGCTTAGGCCCAGGGTCTTATTCACCCCTCCACTTT
-	15	TRBJ1-4	TRBD1	TRBV5-4	CASSVRTGGNEKLFF	TGTGCCAGCAGCGTAAGGACAGGGGGGAATGAAAAACTGTTTTTT
-	15	TRBJ2-5	TRBD1	TRBV2	CASSGQGIYQETQYF	TGTGCCAGCAGCGGACAGGGAATTTACCAAGAGACCCAGTACTTC
-	14	TRBJ2-1	TRBD2	TRBV3-1/TRBV3-2	CASLGRELGNEQFF	TGTGCCAGCCTTGGGCGGGAGCTCGGCAATGAGCAGTTCTTC
-	16	TRBJ2-5	TRBD2	TRBV2	CASSLGGGGALETQYF	TGTGCCAGCAGTTTGGGAGGCGGGGGGGCCCTAGAGACCCAGTACTTC
-	16	TRBJ1-6	TRBD1	TRBV2	CASTPGQGYYNSPLHF	TGTGCCAGCACACCCGGACAGGGATACTATAATTCACCCCTCCACTTT
-	15	TRBJ2-2	TRBD2	TRBV5-1	CASRLRGANTGELFF	TGCGCCAGCAGGCTCCGGGGGGCGAACACCGGGGAGCTGTTTTTT